This T cell receptor (beta chain) originates from a study of immune evolution from preneoplasia to lung adenocarcinoma. Study outcomes and limitations: T cell clonality was higher in KRAS-mutant than EGFR-mutant or wild-type nodules.

Concerning this clone: The antigen is not known.

Patient tissue came from resections in Japan or China, 2014–2017. Nucleic acids came from premalignant or tumor cells enriched by macro-dissection. Measured with immunoSEQ multiplex PCR; TCRdb has only the in-frame clones, and not every one. This table holds some 10,000 clones, roughly four fifths found once. CDR1 GTSNPN and CDR2 SVGIG come from the germline V gene (reference sequence). V was pared by 2 bases and J by 15 bases, with 22 bases between. The CDR3 loop spans 14 amino acids. V and J are TRBV30 and TRBJ2-2; D gene unclear. Source material: FFPE minimally invasive lung adenocarcinoma tissue. The source of this sequence is a person aged 70 to 85 with lung adenocarcinoma. CDR3 protein: CAWSPSKTALYLFF. The CDR3 DNA sequence: TGTGCCTGGAGTCCTTCCAAAACTGCTCTGTATTTGTTTTTT.